This TCR beta chain was recovered during a study of shared clonotypes between healthy human individuals. The length of the CDR3 is 15 residues. The V gene end was trimmed by 8 bases and the J gene end by 6 bases; junction bases not matched to a gene: 14. Looked up from germline, CDR1 is MNHNS and CDR2 is SASEGT. The assay was immunoSEQ multiplex PCR, and TCRdb's table has in-frame clones only and misses some. The data contain around 95,000 clones, around half of them singletons. This TCR was recovered from a middle-aged woman in good health. Some clones in this sample may be carry-over from other donors' samples. V and J are TRBV6-1 and TRBJ2-7; 9 bases line up with TRBD1. Sample: PBMCs. DNA for the CDR3: TGTGCCAGCGTTGGGACAGGGCGGTCTACTATCGAGCAGTACTTC. This sequence encodes CASVGTGRSTIEQYF.